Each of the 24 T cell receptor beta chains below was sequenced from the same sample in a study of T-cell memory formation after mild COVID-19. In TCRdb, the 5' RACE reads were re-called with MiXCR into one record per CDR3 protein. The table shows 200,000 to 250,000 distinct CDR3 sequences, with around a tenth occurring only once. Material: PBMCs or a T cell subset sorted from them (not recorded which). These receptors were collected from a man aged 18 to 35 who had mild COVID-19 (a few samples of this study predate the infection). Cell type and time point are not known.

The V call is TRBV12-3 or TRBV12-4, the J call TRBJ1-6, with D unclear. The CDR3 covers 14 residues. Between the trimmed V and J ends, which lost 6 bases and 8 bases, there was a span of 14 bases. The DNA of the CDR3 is TGTGCCAGCAGCCGCAGCGAAAATTATTCACCCCTCCACTTT. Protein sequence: CASSRSENYSPLHF.

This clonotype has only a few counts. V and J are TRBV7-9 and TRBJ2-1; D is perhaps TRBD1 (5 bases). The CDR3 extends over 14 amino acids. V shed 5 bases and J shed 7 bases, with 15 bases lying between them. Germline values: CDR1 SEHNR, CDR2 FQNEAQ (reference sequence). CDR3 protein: CASSPPQGSNEQFF. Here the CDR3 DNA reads TGTGCCAGCAGCCCTCCCCAGGGTAGTAATGAGCAGTTCTTC.

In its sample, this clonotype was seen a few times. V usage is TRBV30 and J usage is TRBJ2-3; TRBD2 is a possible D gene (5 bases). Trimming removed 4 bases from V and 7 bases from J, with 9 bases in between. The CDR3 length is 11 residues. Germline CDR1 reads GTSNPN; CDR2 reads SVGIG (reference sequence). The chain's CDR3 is CAWMEDYTQYF. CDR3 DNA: TGTGCCTGGATGGAGGATTATACGCAGTATTTT.

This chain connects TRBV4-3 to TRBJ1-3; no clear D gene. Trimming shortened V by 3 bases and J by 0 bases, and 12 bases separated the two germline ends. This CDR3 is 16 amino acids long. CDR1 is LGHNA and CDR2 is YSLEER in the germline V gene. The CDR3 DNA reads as TGCGCCAGCAGCCATGCCGGACGGGACTCTGGAAACACCATATATTTT. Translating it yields CASSHAGRDSGNTIYF.

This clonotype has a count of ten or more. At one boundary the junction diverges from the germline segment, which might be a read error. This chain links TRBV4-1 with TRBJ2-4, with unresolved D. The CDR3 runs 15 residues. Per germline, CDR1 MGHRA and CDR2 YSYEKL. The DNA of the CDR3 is TGCGCCAGCAGCAAAGAGGAACGGTGGGCAGGCATTCAGTACTTC. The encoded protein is CASSKEERWAGIQYF.

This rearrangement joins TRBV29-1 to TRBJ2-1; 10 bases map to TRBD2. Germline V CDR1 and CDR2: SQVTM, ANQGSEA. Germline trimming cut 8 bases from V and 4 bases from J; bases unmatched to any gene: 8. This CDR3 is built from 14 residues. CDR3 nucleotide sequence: TGCAGCAACCAGCGGGGGGGCGTGTACAATGAGCAGTTCTTC. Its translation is CSNQRGGVYNEQFF.

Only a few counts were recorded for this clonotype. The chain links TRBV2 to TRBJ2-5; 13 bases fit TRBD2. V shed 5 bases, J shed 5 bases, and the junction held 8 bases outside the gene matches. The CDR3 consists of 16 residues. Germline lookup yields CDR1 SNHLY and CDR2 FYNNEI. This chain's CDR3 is CASSRLGGLAGETQYF. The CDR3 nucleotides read TGTGCCAGCAGTCGATTAGGGGGACTAGCGGGGGAGACCCAGTACTTC.

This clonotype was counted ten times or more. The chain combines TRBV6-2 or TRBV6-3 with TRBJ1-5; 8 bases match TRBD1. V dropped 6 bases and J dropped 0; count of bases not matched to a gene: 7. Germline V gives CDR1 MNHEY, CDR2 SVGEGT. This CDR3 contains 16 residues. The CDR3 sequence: CASSPGQGPSNQPQHF. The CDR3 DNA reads TGTGCCAGCAGCCCCGGACAGGGCCCTAGCAATCAGCCCCAGCATTTT.

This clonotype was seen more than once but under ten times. CDR3 DNA: TGCGCCAGCAGCCTCCGACAGATGAGCAATCAGCCCCAGCATTTT. This codes for CASSLRQMSNQPQHF. This rearrangement joins TRBV4-1 to TRBJ1-5; TRBD1 might be the D (5 bases). This CDR3 region has 15 residues. Trimming removed 4 bases from V and 1 base from J, with 11 bases in between. CDR1 and CDR2 (germline): MGHRA, YSYEKL.

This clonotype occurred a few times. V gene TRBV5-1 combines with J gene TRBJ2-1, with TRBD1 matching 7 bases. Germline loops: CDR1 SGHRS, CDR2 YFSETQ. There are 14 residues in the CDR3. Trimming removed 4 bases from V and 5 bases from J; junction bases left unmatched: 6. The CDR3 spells CASSQGQVNNEQFF. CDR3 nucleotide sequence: TGCGCCAGCAGCCAAGGACAGGTCAACAATGAGCAGTTCTTC.

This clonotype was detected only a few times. In DNA form, the CDR3 reads TGCAGTGCTAGAGATGTGAGTTATAATCAGCCCCAGCATTTT. This sequence encodes CSARDVSYNQPQHF. The rearrangement links TRBV20-1 to TRBJ1-5; D unclear. This CDR3 spans 14 amino acids. Germline CDR1 DFQATT, CDR2 SNEGSKA (reference sequence). V was trimmed by 0 bases and J by 4 bases, leaving 10 bases between them.

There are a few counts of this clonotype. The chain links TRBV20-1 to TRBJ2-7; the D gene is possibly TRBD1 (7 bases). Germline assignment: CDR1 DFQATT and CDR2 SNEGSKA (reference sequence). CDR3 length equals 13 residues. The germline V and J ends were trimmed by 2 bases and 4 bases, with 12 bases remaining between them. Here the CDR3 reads CSARQGGAYEQYV. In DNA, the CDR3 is TGCAGTGCTAGACAGGGGGGCGCTTACGAGCAGTACGTC.

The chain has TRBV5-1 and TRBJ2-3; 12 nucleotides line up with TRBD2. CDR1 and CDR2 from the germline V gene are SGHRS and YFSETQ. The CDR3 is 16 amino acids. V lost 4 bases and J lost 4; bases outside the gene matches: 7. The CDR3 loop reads CASSQRTSGGSDTQYF. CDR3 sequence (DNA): TGCGCCAGCAGCCAACGAACTAGCGGGGGGTCAGATACGCAGTATTTT.

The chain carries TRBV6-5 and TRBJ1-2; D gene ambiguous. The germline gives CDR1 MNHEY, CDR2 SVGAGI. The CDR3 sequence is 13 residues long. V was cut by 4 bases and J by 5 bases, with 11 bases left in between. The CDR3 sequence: CASSSDGAYGYTF. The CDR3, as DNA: TGTGCCAGCAGTTCTGACGGAGCATATGGCTACACCTTC.

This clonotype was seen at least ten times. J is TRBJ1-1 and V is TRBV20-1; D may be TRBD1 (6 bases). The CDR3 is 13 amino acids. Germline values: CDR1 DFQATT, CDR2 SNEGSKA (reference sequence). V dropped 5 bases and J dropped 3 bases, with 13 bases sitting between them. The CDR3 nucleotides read TGCAGTGCTGACGGGGGGCGTTACACTGAAGCTTTCTTT. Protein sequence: CSADGGRYTEAFF.

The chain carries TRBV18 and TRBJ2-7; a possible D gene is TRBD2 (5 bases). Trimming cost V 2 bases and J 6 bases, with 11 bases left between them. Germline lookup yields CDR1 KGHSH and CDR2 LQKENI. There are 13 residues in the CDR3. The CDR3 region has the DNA TGTGCCAGCTCACCAATTAAGGGAGCCGAGCAGTACGTC. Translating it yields CASSPIKGAEQYV.

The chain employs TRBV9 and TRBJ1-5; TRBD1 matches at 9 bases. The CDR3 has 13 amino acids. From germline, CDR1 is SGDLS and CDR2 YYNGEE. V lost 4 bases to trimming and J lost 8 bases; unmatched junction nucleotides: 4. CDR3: CASSPGTGKPQHF. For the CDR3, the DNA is TGTGCCAGCAGCCCCGGGACAGGGAAGCCCCAGCATTTT.

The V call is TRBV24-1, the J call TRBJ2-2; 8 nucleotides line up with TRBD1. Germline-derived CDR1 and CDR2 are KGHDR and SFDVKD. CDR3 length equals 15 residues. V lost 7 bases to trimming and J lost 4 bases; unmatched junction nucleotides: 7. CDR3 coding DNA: TGTGCCACCAGCGGACAGGGACCACTCACCGGGGAGCTGTTTTTT. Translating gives CATSGQGPLTGELFF.

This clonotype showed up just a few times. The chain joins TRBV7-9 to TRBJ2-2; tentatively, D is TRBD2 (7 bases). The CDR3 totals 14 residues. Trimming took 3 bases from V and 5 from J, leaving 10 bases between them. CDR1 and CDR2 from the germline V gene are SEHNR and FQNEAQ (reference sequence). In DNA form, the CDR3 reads TGTGCCAGCAGCTTCGGGGGGCATACCGGGGAGCTGTTTTTT. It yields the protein CASSFGGHTGELFF.

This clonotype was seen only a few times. The chain's CDR3 is CASSLGGGTPRGAQHF. CDR3 nucleotide sequence: TGTGCCAGCAGTTTGGGGGGGGGAACACCCAGGGGCGCCCAGCATTTT. The rearrangement links TRBV12-3 or TRBV12-4 to TRBJ1-5; D possibly corresponds to TRBD1 (6 bases). The CDR3 covers 16 residues. V was trimmed by 3 bases and J by 11 bases, leaving 23 bases between them.

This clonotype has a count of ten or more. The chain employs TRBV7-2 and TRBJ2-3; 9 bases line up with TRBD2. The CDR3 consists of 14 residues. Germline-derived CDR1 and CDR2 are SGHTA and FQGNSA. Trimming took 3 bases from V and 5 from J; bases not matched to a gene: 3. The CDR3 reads CASSLAGGGDTQYF. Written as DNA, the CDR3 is TGTGCCAGCAGCTTGGCGGGGGGGGGAGATACGCAGTATTTT.

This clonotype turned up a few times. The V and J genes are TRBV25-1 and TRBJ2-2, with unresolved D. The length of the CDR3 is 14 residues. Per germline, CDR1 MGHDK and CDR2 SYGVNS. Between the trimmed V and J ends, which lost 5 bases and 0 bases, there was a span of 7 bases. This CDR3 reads CASSRTSNTGELFF. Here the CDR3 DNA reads TGTGCCAGCAGTCGGACCTCGAACACCGGGGAGCTGTTTTTT.

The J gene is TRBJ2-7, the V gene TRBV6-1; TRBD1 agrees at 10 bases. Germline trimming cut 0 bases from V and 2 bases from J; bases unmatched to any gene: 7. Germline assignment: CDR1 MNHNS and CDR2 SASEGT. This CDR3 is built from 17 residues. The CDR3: CASSEAMDRGSPYEQYF. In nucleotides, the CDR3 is TGTGCCAGCAGTGAAGCGATGGACAGGGGGTCCCCCTACGAGCAGTACTTC.

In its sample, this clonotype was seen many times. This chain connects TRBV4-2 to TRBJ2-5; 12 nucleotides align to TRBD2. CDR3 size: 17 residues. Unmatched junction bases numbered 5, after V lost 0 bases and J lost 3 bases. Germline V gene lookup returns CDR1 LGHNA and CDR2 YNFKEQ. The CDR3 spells CASSQELAGGVEETQYF. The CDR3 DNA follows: TGTGCCAGCAGCCAAGAACTAGCGGGGGGAGTTGAAGAGACCCAGTACTTC.